This T cell receptor (beta chain) was recorded in a study of cytomegalovirus exposure and HLA in healthy donors (dated by TCRdb to about 2017). Looking at the study overall: An earlier analysis of some 600 of the donors reported 276 Gb of sequence data and around 120 million unique TCR beta sequences obtained from some 170 million T cells. Roughly 300 gigabases of sequencing data and around 80 million unique TCR sequences made up an early release that covered 500 to 650 HLA-typed donors. Of the approximately 400 genotyped donors, roughly 80% were placed in the genetic ancestry cluster associated with self-reported Caucasian donors. The study was designed to test whether signatures of past pathogen exposure could be identified by cataloging public T cell receptors. The study profiled the T cell repertoires of around 700 subjects by immunosequencing and related them to cytomegalovirus serostatus. In addition to the first cohort of 666 subjects, a separate validation cohort of 100 to 150 different subjects was used. High-throughput TCR immunosequencing, statistical association of individual TCRs with disease status, and machine learning were combined to predict cytomegalovirus infection status. To study patterns of TCR occurrence, a later analysis re-analyzed previously published TCR beta repertoires from more than 550 donors and added high-resolution HLA genotyping. In the later analysis, no new phenotypic data were used to find candidate immune exposures; instead, reliance was placed on TCR beta sequences and their occurrence across donors. An earlier analysis of some 500 of the donors applied high-throughput TCR beta sequencing to assess whether each TCR beta V gene segment acted as functional or pseudogenic. Donor age, sex, ethnicity and CMV serostatus were collected together with the repertoire data. Genome-wide SNP genotypes for about 65% of the roughly 700 donors were used in a later genetic analysis, which treated that subset as a discovery cohort. Every discovery cohort repertoire had been produced on one sequencing platform. Both class I and class II loci were covered by HLA typing, at four-digit resolution. The number of typed donors differed by locus: roughly 629-640 for A, B, C, DRB1 and DQB1; 522 for DQA1; 606 for DPA1; and about 450 for DPB1. Because of strong linkage in the cohort, a few DR-DQ haplotypes were treated as single units for association and clustering. Among almost 400 genotyped donors of the cohort, an average of approximately 240,000 unique TCR beta nucleotide sequences were sequenced per donor, around 20% of them non-productive. Broader findings and caveats from the paper: In a later genetic analysis, fewer N-insertions in productive TCRs were reported among donors in an Asian-associated ancestry cluster than the roughly 670-donor mean. Presence/absence analyses assumed roughly uniform sequencing depth across donors, an assumption that may not hold. In an earlier analysis of fewer than 700 of the donors, most TCR beta V segments appeared in productive rearrangements about 87% or about 30% of the time, broadly matching IMGT annotations. According to a later analysis, TCR association rates differed among HLA loci, with DRB1 alleles showing the most associated TCRs and HLA-C alleles showing the fewest. The study listed over 150 TCR beta chains as associated with cytomegalovirus. A cluster of highly shared sequence variants was judged likely to represent a technical artifact of the sequencing pipeline. An association between a missense DCLRE1C variant and V-gene and J-gene trimming of TCR beta chains was found in a later genetic analysis and replicated in an independent cohort. The classifier was reported to diagnose cytomegalovirus status with high specificity and sensitivity in both the original and validation cohorts. This cohort had only TCR beta chains sequenced, and the lack of alpha or paired-chain data limited which features could be detected. Some IMGT-functional V segments, including TRBV6-2 and TRBV6-3, could not be distinguished by the 87-base-pair reads and were therefore excluded. At a false discovery rate of 0.05, a later analysis linked under 20,000 TCR beta sequences to specific HLA alleles. Most CMV-associated TCR beta chains appeared to be HLA-restricted in a later analysis, and the HLA associations seemed to be driven largely by CMV exposure. Compared with equally common non-associated chains, HLA-associated TCR beta chains in a later analysis were more clonally expanded and had lower generation probabilities. It was suggested by the authors that the approach could potentially be generalized to other disease states and immunological phenotypes. CMV serostatus was the only immune exposure information available for the cohort. Linkage disequilibrium might explain the correlated functional status among segregating V segments, but an unknown experimental factor could not be ruled out. In a later analysis, several top co-occurrence clusters were reported to appear linked to parvovirus B19, influenza, CMV and Epstein-Barr virus. A further reported finding was that TCR beta sequences accurately predicted the HLA-A and HLA-B alleles for most subjects in the first cohort. Three of the identified cytomegalovirus-associated TCR beta chains were confirmed in vitro to be specific for cytomegalovirus antigens. Most TCR sequences were seen in very few donors, while some public TCRs were found in many individuals. Approximately 18 rarely observed V segments, including chromosome 9 orphons, were excluded from the earlier analysis of several hundred of the donors because counts were too low. Because some donors lacked HLA typing at each locus, the association tests relied only on the typed subset. When HLA alleles, especially DR and DQ, strongly co-occurred, attributing TCR associations to individual alleles was difficult.

Note on this clone: There is no known antigen for this receptor. No qualities accompany the bases; no much larger clone lies one base away.

The cohort comprised around 700 healthy bone marrow donors. At the time of sampling, every cohort member was nominally healthy, though immune exposures that went unrecorded were likely present. The donor was CMV seronegative and belonged to the group of roughly 330 seronegative cohort members. A peripheral blood sample was collected from each donor, and TCR beta sequencing was performed on peripheral blood mononuclear cells. Genomic DNA extraction from the blood cell samples was performed with the Qiagen DNeasy Blood Extraction Kit. Relative to germline, V is 0 bases shorter and J is 5 bases shorter, with 13 bases between their ends. CDR1 and CDR2 (LGHNA, YNFKEQ) derive from the germline V gene. The cysteine opens and the phenylalanine closes a CDR3 of 15 amino acids. CDR3 DNA only is kept here, 45 bases in frame from base 1. The library was built by means of the immunoSEQ multiplex PCR assay. For the multiplex PCR, a mixture combining 60 forward primers for TCR Vbeta segments and 13 reverse primers for TCR Jbeta segments was used. Amplification of the CDR3 region of rearranged TCR beta genes was performed with a multiplex PCR assay on genomic DNA. Amplified TCR beta libraries were sequenced as 87-base-pair reads on the Illumina HiSeq System. Under the source paper's analysis protocol: A later analysis tallied 75 million to 95 million unique TCR beta chains across the 666 repertoires, and 10 million to 11 million of those chains were shared by two or more donors. Raw reads were error-corrected and collapsed into unique sequences by a nearest-neighbor algorithm in which closely related sequences were merged to remove PCR and sequencing errors. Alignment of CDR3 sequences to IMGT reference sequences was used to assign V, D and J gene segments. For a sequence to be retained, a match of at least six nucleotides was required to both a V gene segment and a J gene segment. A rearrangement counted as productive if the CDR3 had no stop codons and remained in frame with V and J, and every other rearrangement counted as non-productive. Following IMGT convention, CDR3 was defined as the stretch from the second conserved V-encoded cysteine up to the conserved J-encoded phenylalanine. The earlier analysis of fewer than 750 of the donors excluded sequences that lacked an unambiguous match to a single V gene segment. In an earlier analysis of approximately 560 of the donors, a V segment was called functional when productive rearrangements were above 56.7%, and segregating when the standard deviation between donors exceeded 5%. To diagnose cytomegalovirus status from the catalog of TCR beta chain sequences, a statistical classification framework was built. In a later analysis, TCR nucleotide sequences were compared against IMGT/GENE-DB human TR gene sequences so that V and J genes could be assigned. Using the TCRdist pipeline, a later analysis assigned CDR3 sequences along with most-parsimonious VDJ recombination scenarios. In a later analysis, each TCR beta chain was defined by its CDR3 amino acid sequence together with its V-gene family, and reads without a unique V-gene family were excluded. As a way to deal with suspected cross-contamination and a sequencing artifact, a later analysis dropped 450 to 600 nucleotide sequences that were highly shared and had low generation probability. In a later analysis, a clonal expansion index for each public chain was calculated from normalized within-repertoire ranks of inferred template counts. A later analysis computed generation probabilities with a VDJ recombination model fitted to out-of-frame rearrangements, and checked the results against IGoR. In a later analysis, TCR-TCR, TCR-HLA and TCR-CMV co-occurrence was scored with hypergeometric tests, and a repertoire-size bias correction was applied to TCR pairs. To estimate false discovery rates, a later analysis permuted the HLA or CMV assignments 20 times. In a later analysis, co-occurring TCRs were grouped with DBSCAN, and TCRdist sequence similarity was added when clustering was performed within HLA-allele-positive subsets. Repertoires with fewer than 30,000 or more than 120,000 public chains, plus five repertoires with anomalous nucleotide sharing, were excluded from co-occurrence clustering. TCRdb retrieved this table from immuneACCESS and kept in-frame rearrangements only. Not all clones are present; in checked studies, unresolved V genes account for under half, and no reason is known for the remainder. From that table come the V and J calls and clone size; the DNA was used to work out D and trimming. The sample yields approximately 150,000 clones; around 80% were counted once. The leading ten clones occupy 4.9% of the sample.

Sample: PBMCs. The V and J genes are TRBV4-2 and TRBJ2-5; the D gene cannot be named for sure. This sequence originates from a male donor in good health and CMV-seronegative. The CDR3 is CASSQDSTPGETQYF. The bases are TGTGCCAGCAGCCAAGATAGCACTCCCGGTGAGACCCAGTACTTC.